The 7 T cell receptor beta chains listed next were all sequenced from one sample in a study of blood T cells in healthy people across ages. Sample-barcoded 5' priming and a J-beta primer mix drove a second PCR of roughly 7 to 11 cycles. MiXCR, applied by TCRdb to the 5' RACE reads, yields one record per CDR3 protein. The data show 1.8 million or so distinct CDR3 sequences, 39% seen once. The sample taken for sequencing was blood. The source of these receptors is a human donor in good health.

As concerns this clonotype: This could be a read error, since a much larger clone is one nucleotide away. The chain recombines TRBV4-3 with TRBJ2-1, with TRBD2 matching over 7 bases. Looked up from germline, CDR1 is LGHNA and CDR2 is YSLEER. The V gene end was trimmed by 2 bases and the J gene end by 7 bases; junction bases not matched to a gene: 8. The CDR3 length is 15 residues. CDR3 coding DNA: TGCGCCAGCAGCCAAATACTAGCGTTTGGGAATGAGCAGTTCTTC. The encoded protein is CASSQILAFGNEQFF.

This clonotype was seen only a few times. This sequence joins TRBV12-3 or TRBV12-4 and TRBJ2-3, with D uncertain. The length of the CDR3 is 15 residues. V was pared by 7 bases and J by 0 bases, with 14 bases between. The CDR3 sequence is CASTPLGFSTDTQYF. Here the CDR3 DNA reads TGTGCCAGCACCCCTTTAGGGTTCAGCACAGATACGCAGTATTTT.

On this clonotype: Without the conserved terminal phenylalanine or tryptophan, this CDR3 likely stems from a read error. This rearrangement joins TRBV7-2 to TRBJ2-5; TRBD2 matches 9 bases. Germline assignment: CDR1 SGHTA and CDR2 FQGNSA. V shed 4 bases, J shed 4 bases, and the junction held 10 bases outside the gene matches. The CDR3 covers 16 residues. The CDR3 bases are TGTGCCAGCAGCTCAAGTTGGCGGGGGGGCAGAGAGACCCAGTACCTC. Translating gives CASSSSWRGGRETQYL.

Written as DNA, the CDR3 is TGCAGCGTTGAAAAGTCGCTAGACACCGGGGAGCTGTTTTTT. This translates into CSVEKSLDTGELFF. The V and J genes are TRBV29-1 and TRBJ2-2, with D unclear. V lost 2 bases to trimming and J lost 3 bases, with 10 bases between them. Germline V gene data show CDR1 as SQVTM and CDR2 as ANQGSEA. CDR3 length: 14 amino acids.

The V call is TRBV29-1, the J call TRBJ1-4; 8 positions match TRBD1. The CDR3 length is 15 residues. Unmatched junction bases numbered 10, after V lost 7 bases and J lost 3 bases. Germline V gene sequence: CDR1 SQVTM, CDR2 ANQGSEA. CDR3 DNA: TGCAGCGCTATGACAGGGGCAGGGGCTAATGAAAAACTGTTTTTT. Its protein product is CSAMTGAGANEKLFF.

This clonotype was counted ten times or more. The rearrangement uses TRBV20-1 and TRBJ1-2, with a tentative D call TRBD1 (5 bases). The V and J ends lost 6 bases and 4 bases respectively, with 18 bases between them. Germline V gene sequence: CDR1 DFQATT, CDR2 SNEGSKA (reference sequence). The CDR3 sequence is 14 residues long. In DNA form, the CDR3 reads TGCAGTGCCCTCGGGGGAGTCACACGCTATGGCTACACCTTC. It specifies CSALGGVTRYGYTF.

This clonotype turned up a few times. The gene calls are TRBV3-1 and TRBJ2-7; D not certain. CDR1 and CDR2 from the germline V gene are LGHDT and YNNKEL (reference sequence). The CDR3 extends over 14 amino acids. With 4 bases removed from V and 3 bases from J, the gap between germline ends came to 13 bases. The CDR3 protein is CASSPLVPNYEQYF. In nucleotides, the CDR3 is TGTGCCAGCAGCCCCCTGGTCCCTAACTACGAGCAGTACTTC.